Each of the 20 T cell receptor beta chains below was sequenced from the same sample in a study of T cells in Graves' hyperthyroidism and ophthalmopathy. The CDR3 regions of TCR beta were amplified from RNA transcripts. First-round RT-PCR targeting the TCR CDR3 was performed with the HTBI primer set. TCRdb recomputed calls from the multiplex PCR reads with MiXCR, one row per CDR3 protein. The table has roughly 720,000 distinct CDR3 sequences, around 15% seen once. The sequencing input was blood. The receptors come from a man aged 50 to 60 with Graves' hyperthyroidism.

A few counts support this clonotype. V gene TRBV28 combines with J gene TRBJ2-5; 11 bases fit TRBD2. Trimming at V came to 5 bases and at J to 6 bases, leaving 14 bases not matched to a gene. CDR3 length: 17 amino acids. The germline V gene has CDR1 MDHEN and CDR2 SYDVKM. The CDR3 loop is CASSLPGVAGGMKTQYF. The CDR3 bases are TGTGCCAGCAGTCTCCCGGGTGTAGCGGGAGGGATGAAGACCCAGTACTTC.

The rearrangement links TRBV2 to TRBJ2-7; TRBD1 agrees at 9 bases. The germline gives CDR1 SNHLY, CDR2 FYNNEI. The CDR3 contains 17 residues. The V segment lost 3 bases and the J segment 6 bases; nucleotides outside the gene matches: 15. CDR3 sequence: CASSDLRSSGQGSEQYF. In DNA, the CDR3 is TGTGCCAGCAGTGATCTACGGAGTAGCGGACAGGGGTCCGAGCAGTACTTC.

This clonotype was observed a handful of times. CDR3 DNA sequence: TGTGCCAGCAGTGAAAAGGCGGGAGATCTTAGGGGCAAAAACATTCAGTACTTC. It yields the protein CASSEKAGDLRGKNIQYF. The chain links TRBV6-1 to TRBJ2-4, with TRBD2 identical over 7 bases. J gave up 3 bases and V 2 bases, and 13 bases lay outside the gene matches. Per the germline V gene, CDR1 is MNHNS and CDR2 is SASEGT. The CDR3 extends over 18 amino acids.

This clonotype has a single count. Being one base from a much bigger clone, this may be a read error. The V gene is TRBV3-1, the J gene TRBJ1-1, with D unclear. Trimming left V 0 bases short and J 4 bases short, with 9 bases between. The CDR3 spans 14 residues. Germline CDR1 reads LGHDT; CDR2 reads YNNKEL (reference sequence). The CDR3 bases are TGTGCCAGCAGCCAAGATAGGGTGGTCACTGAAGCTTTCTTT. Translating it yields CASSQDRVVTEAFF.

The sample holds a few counts of this clonotype. The chain is built from TRBV6-5 and TRBJ1-5; a weak D match, TRBD1 (5 bases). CDR1 and CDR2 from the germline V gene are MNHEY and SVGAGI. This CDR3 is 13 amino acids long. V lost 0 bases and J 7 bases, leaving 7 bases between the germline ends. CDR3 in amino acids: CASSYSRQQPQHF. The DNA of the CDR3 is TGTGCCAGCAGTTACTCGAGACAGCAGCCCCAGCATTTT.

Ten or more counts support this clonotype. The chain carries TRBV12-3 or TRBV12-4 and TRBJ2-1; 7 bases line up with TRBD1. Trimming at V came to 5 bases and at J to 0 bases, leaving 4 bases not matched to a gene. The CDR3 consists of 15 residues. CDR3: CASSATGSSYNEQFF. DNA of the CDR3: TGTGCCAGCAGTGCGACAGGGAGCTCCTACAATGAGCAGTTCTTC.

This clonotype was seen at least ten times. The chain carries TRBV29-1 and TRBJ2-7; D is ambiguous. The CDR3 contains 14 residues. With 0 bases removed from V and 2 bases from J, the gap between germline ends came to 11 bases. The germline gives CDR1 SQVTM, CDR2 ANQGSEA. Here the CDR3 DNA reads TGCAGCGTTGAAGAGGACGGAGTCACCTACGAGCAGTACTTC. Protein: CSVEEDGVTYEQYF.

This clonotype was seen only a few times. The rearrangement joins TRBV20-1 to TRBJ2-7, with no clear D. Germline V gene sequence: CDR1 DFQATT, CDR2 SNEGSKA (reference sequence). The CDR3 contains 12 residues. Trimming cost V 0 bases and J 3 bases, with 6 bases left between them. CDR3 nucleotide sequence: TGCAGTGCTAGAGATATTGGCTACGAGCAGTACTTC. This sequence encodes CSARDIGYEQYF.

The chain employs TRBV29-1 and TRBJ2-7; 9 bases are a match to TRBD2. The CDR3 extends over 13 amino acids. Germline V gives CDR1 SQVTM, CDR2 ANQGSEA. The trim removed 4 bases at V and 4 bases at J, leaving 5 bases unmatched. The CDR3 DNA reads as TGCAGCGTTGGAGCTAGCGGGATGTACGAGCAGTACTTC. Its translation: CSVGASGMYEQYF.

This chain connects TRBV9 to TRBJ2-3; 11 bases align to TRBD2. CDR3 length equals 15 residues. V trimming: 0 bases; J trimming: 6 bases; junction bases outside the gene matches: 3. The germline V gene has CDR1 SGDLS and CDR2 YYNGEE. In DNA, the CDR3 is TGTGCCAGCAGCGTAGCGGGACTAGCGGATGATACGCAGTATTTT. Protein: CASSVAGLADDTQYF.

Of note for this clonotype: A read error is possible here, since a much larger clone lies one base away. The chain links TRBV20-1 to TRBJ2-5; TRBD2 is a possible D gene (6 bases). The CDR3 spans 15 residues. The ends were cut back, 1 base at V and 1 base at J, with 13 bases in the middle. Germline CDR1 DFQATT, CDR2 SNEGSKA (reference sequence). The CDR3 nucleotides are TGCAGTGCTAGAGGTCCTGGGGGACTCCAAGAGACCCAGTACTTC. It codes for CSARGPGGLQETQYF.

The chain recombines TRBV30 with TRBJ1-6, with D tentatively TRBD1 (6 bases). The V and J ends lost 0 bases and 6 bases respectively, with 15 bases between them. The CDR3 covers 16 residues. Looked up from germline, CDR1 is GTSNPN and CDR2 is SVGIG (reference sequence). The CDR3 DNA sequence: TGTGCCTGGAGTGTAAGGGGGAGAACTCTTAATTCACCCCTCCACTTT. The encoded protein is CAWSVRGRTLNSPLHF. Supplemented by reference TRBV30 and TRBJ1-6, the full variable domain reads SQTIHQWPATLVQPVGSPLSLECTVEGTSNPNLYWYRQAAGRGLQLLFYSVGIGQISSEVPQNLSASRPQDRQFILSSKKLLLSDSGFYLCAWSVRGRTLNSPLHFGNGTRLTVT.

This clonotype was observed many times. The chain carries TRBV6-1 and TRBJ1-6; the D gene is possibly TRBD1 (5 bases). The CDR3 contains 15 residues. From germline, CDR1 is MNHNS and CDR2 SASEGT. Trimming left V 6 bases short and J 7 bases short, with 16 bases between. The CDR3 DNA reads as TGTGCCAGCAGCGCGGGGGGGTACTTGAATTCACCCCTCCACTTT. This encodes CASSAGGYLNSPLHF.

This clonotype was observed many times. This sequence joins TRBV28 and TRBJ2-7; 16 bases map to TRBD2. Germline lookup yields CDR1 MDHEN and CDR2 SYDVKM. V shed 5 bases and J 6 bases; nucleotides not matched to a gene: 4. CDR3 length: 15 amino acids. CDR3 nucleotides: TGTGCCAGCAGTAAAGGGACTAGCGGGAGGGCCGAGCAGTACTTC. Amino acids: CASSKGTSGRAEQYF.

At least ten counts were recorded for this clonotype. The J gene is TRBJ2-1, the V gene TRBV28; D might be TRBD1 or TRBD2, each matching 5 bases. Germline loops: CDR1 MDHEN, CDR2 SYDVKM. CDR3 length equals 15 residues. V lost 4 bases and J 4 bases, leaving 14 bases between the germline ends. The CDR3 protein is CASSSLGTTYNEQFF. CDR3 coding DNA: TGTGCCAGCAGTTCCCTAGGGACCACTTACAATGAGCAGTTCTTC.

This clonotype was detected many times. The rearrangement joins TRBV12-3 or TRBV12-4 to TRBJ1-1; D remains unclear. V was trimmed by 7 bases and J by 3 bases, leaving 15 bases between them. The CDR3 spans 14 residues. The CDR3 here is CASTSAALYTEAFF. In nucleotides, the CDR3 is TGTGCCAGCACCTCTGCGGCGCTATACACTGAAGCTTTCTTT.

This clonotype was counted between two and nine times. The chain employs TRBV30 and TRBJ2-7; D is unclear. Germline V lookup: CDR1 GTSNPN, CDR2 SVGIG (reference sequence). There are 12 residues in the CDR3. The ends were cut back, 2 bases at V and 4 bases at J, with 9 bases in the middle. The CDR3 region has the DNA TGTGCCTGGAGTTCGGATTATTACGAGCAGTACTTC. This sequence encodes CAWSSDYYEQYF.

Concerning this clonotype itself: As the CDR3 is not closed by the conserved phenylalanine or tryptophan, this likely results from a read error. CDR3 amino acids: CASSTDANYGYTL. CDR3 coding DNA: TGCGCCAGCAGCACAGACGCTAACTATGGCTACACCCTC. The chain couples TRBV5-1 to TRBJ1-2; D ambiguous. V lost 4 bases and J lost 0, with 7 bases in between. Per the germline V gene, CDR1 is SGHRS and CDR2 is YFSETQ. The CDR3 consists of 13 residues.

This clonotype has a count of ten or more. The V and J genes are TRBV3-1 and TRBJ2-1; 9 bases map to TRBD2. Unmatched junction bases numbered 14, after V lost 2 bases and J lost 9 bases. From germline, CDR1 is LGHDT and CDR2 YNNKEL (reference sequence). The CDR3 sequence is 17 residues long. The CDR3: CASSQNLAGVSRTEQFF. The CDR3, as DNA: TGTGCCAGCAGCCAAAATTTAGCGGGAGTCAGCAGGACTGAGCAGTTCTTC.

The sample holds a few counts of this clonotype. This chain joins TRBV15 and TRBJ1-6; 8 nucleotides align to TRBD1. With 3 bases clipped from V and 9 bases from J, the junction kept 7 bases outside the gene matches. Germline-derived CDR1 and CDR2 are LNHNV and YYDKDF (reference sequence). The CDR3 is 15 amino acids. Here the CDR3 DNA reads TGTGCCACCAGCAGTAACAGGGGGGAAATTTCACCCCTCCACTTT. It translates to CATSSNRGEISPLHF.